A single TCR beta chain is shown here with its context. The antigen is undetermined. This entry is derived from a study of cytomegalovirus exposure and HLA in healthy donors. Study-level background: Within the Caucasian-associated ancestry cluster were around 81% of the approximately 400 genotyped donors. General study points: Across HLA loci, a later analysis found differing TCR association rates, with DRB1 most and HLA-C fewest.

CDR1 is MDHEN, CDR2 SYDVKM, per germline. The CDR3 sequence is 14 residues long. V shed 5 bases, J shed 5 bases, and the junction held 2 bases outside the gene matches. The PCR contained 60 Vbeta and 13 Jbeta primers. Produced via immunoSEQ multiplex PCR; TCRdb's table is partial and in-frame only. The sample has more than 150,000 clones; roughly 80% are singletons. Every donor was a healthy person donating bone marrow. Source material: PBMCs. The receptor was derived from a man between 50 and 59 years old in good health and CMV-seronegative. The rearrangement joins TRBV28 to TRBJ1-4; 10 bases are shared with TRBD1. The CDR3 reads CASSRTGGNEKLFF. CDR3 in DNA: TGTGCCAGCAGTCGGACAGGGGGGAATGAAAAACTGTTTTTT.